This is a list of T cell receptor beta chains from one sample in a study of OX40 agonist ivuxolimab in advanced cancers. Some clones are missing from TCRdb's copy, which holds only in-frame ones; the method was immunoSEQ multiplex PCR. Among 70,000 or so clones listed, more than 90% were seen once. Sequencing was performed on CD4+ or CD8+ T cells sorted from blood, taken in a trial of the OX40 agonist ivuxolimab. These receptors were taken from an adult with an advanced solid tumor such as melanoma, head and neck, liver or kidney cancer. The CDR3 runs from the conserved cysteine through the conserved F or W. D genes are given only for firm matches. Some rows have no size entry. The others give once, few or many, or a class for an expanded clone.

j_call cdr3_length d_call clone_size v_call cdr3_nt cdr3_aa
TRBJ2-5 16 TRBD1 NA TRBV7-8 TGTGCCAGCAGCTTAGACCCGGGACAGGGGAGGGAGACCCAGTACTTC CASSLDPGQGRETQYF
TRBJ1-2 15 TRBD1 few TRBV19 TGTGCCAGTACCTCTCGGACAGGGCGATTCAATGGCTACACCTTC CASTSRTGRFNGYTF
TRBJ2-3 14 NA NA TRBV6-4 TGTGCCAGCAGTGACGGGACTAGCACAGATACGCAGTATTTT CASSDGTSTDTQYF
TRBJ2-4 19 TRBD1 NA TRBV27 TGTGCCAGCAGTTTATACCCCCCAGGGGGATTATTAGCCAAAAACATTCAGTACTTC CASSLYPPGGLLAKNIQYF
TRBJ2-7 13 NA NA TRBV7-6 TGTGCCAGCAGCTTAGGCCGGGTCTACGAGCAGTACTTC CASSLGRVYEQYF
TRBJ2-1 13 TRBD2 NA TRBV27 TGTGCCAGCAGTTTAGGGGGGGAGAATGAGCAGTTCTTC CASSLGGENEQFF
TRBJ2-7 13 TRBD2 once TRBV13 TGTGCCAGCAGCTTAAGGGGACTATTCGAGCAGTACTTC CASSLRGLFEQYF
TRBJ1-1 14 NA NA TRBV13 TGTGCCAGCAGCTTAGGGACACCGAACACTGAAGCTTTCTTT CASSLGTPNTEAFF
TRBJ1-2 16 NA once TRBV21-1 TGTGCCAGCAGCCCGGGACAGGGAGAGAAAGACTATGGCTACACCTTC CASSPGQGEKDYGYTF
TRBJ1-1 14 NA NA TRBV25-1 TGTGCCAGCGGTTGGGGGGGTGGGAACACTGAAGCTTTCTTT CASGWGGGNTEAFF
TRBJ2-3 16 TRBD2 NA TRBV6-4 TGTGCCAGCAGTGGAGGCGGGGGGGCCGGCACAGATACGCAGTATTTT CASSGGGGAGTDTQYF
TRBJ2-2 15 TRBD1 NA TRBV23-1 TGCGCCAGCAGAGGACAGGGCCCGGACACCGGGGAGCTGTTTTTT CASRGQGPDTGELFF
TRBJ2-5 14 NA NA TRBV19 TGTGCCAGTAGTATATACGCCGAACTAGAGACCCAGTACTTC CASSIYAELETQYF
TRBJ1-3 15 NA NA TRBV5-1 TGCGCCAGCAGCTTGGTAGGGGAGCCCGGAAACACCATATATTTT CASSLVGEPGNTIYF
TRBJ2-1 16 NA NA TRBV4-3 TGCGCCAGCAGCCAAGATTACAGGAGCTCCTACAATGAGCAGTTCTTC CASSQDYRSSYNEQFF
TRBJ2-1 13 NA NA TRBV11-2 TGTGCCAGCAGCTCCTTATGGACCGATGAGCAGTTCTTC CASSSLWTDEQFF
TRBJ2-7 12 NA once TRBV6-6 TGTGCCAGCATGACAGCGCTGGGGGAGCAGTACTTC CASMTALGEQYF
TRBJ2-1 14 NA NA TRBV27 TGTGCCAGCACCGAGGGGAGCCCCTACAATGAGCAGTTCTTC CASTEGSPYNEQFF
TRBJ2-3 16 NA once TRBV6-5 TGTGCCAGCAGTTACTCGTTGCTACAGGCGTTAGATACGCAGTATTTT CASSYSLLQALDTQYF
TRBJ2-2 15 TRBD1 NA TRBV5-4 TGTGCCAGCAGCGCGGGGACAGGAAACACCGGGGAGCTGTTTTTT CASSAGTGNTGELFF
TRBJ2-7 13 TRBD1 once TRBV27 TGTGCCAGCAGTGTGGGACAGGCCTACGAGCAGTACTTC CASSVGQAYEQYF
TRBJ2-7 13 NA NA TRBV7-9 TGTGCCAGCAGCTTAGCGTCGGGGAAAGAGCAGTACTTC CASSLASGKEQYF
TRBJ2-5 14 TRBD1 NA TRBV18 TGTGCCAGCTCACCTCAGGGGGCGTGGGAGACCCAGTACTTC CASSPQGAWETQYF
TRBJ1-1 12 TRBD1 NA TRBV19 TGTGCCAGTAGTGCATACAGGGGGGCAGCTTTCTTT CASSAYRGAAFF
TRBJ2-5 15 NA NA TRBV6-5 TGTGCCAGCAGCCAACTGGGGACACACCAAGAGACCCAGTACTTC CASSQLGTHQETQYF
TRBJ1-5 14 NA NA TRBV5-1 TGTGCCAGTAGCTTTTGGGGGGCCAATCAGCCCCAGCATTTT CASSFWGANQPQHF
TRBJ1-2 12 NA NA TRBV6-5 TGTGCCAGCAGTCCACCCGATTATGGCTACACCTTC CASSPPDYGYTF
TRBJ1-1 14 NA NA TRBV6-5 TGTGCCAGCAGCCCCGGGGTAGAGAGCACTGAAGCTTTCTTT CASSPGVESTEAFF
TRBJ1-1 15 TRBD1 NA TRBV5-6 TGTGCCAGCAGCCTCTATCGGACAGGGCACACTGAAGCTTTCTTT CASSLYRTGHTEAFF
TRBJ1-2 15 NA NA TRBV11-2 TGTGCCAGCAGCTTATCGGGGGGCCGGATCTATGGCTACACCTTC CASSLSGGRIYGYTF
TRBJ2-2 12 NA NA TRBV10-1 TGCGCCAGCCGGGATCCCTCCGGGGAGCTGTTTTTT CASRDPSGELFF
TRBJ1-2 12 NA NA TRBV13 TGTGCCAGCACCCCGCCCGAGGGTGGCTACACCTTC CASTPPEGGYTF
TRBJ2-3 15 NA NA TRBV9 TGTGCCAGCAGCGTAGCGACGACTGAGCCAGATACGCAGTATTTT CASSVATTEPDTQYF
TRBJ1-1 16 NA once TRBV19 TGTGCCAGTAGTTTCCCTGAAATTAAGGGGAACACTGAAGCTTTCTTT CASSFPEIKGNTEAFF
TRBJ2-2 14 NA NA TRBV19 TGTGCCAGTAGACCTAGGCCGAACACCGGGGAGCTGTTTTTT CASRPRPNTGELFF
TRBJ2-7 14 TRBD1 NA TRBV4-1 TGCGCCAGCAGCGGGACAGGGAGTATCTACGAGCAGTACTTC CASSGTGSIYEQYF
TRBJ1-1 15 NA NA TRBV19 TGTGCCAGTAGTATAGTGCGAGAGACGAACACTGAAGCTTTCTTT CASSIVRETNTEAFF
TRBJ2-2 17 NA once TRBV5-4 TGTGCCAGCAGCCCTTTGGACAGACTCACGAACACCGGGGAGCTGTTTTTT CASSPLDRLTNTGELFF
TRBJ2-3 13 NA NA TRBV5-6 TGTGCCAGCAGCTCCAAGGAGTACGATACGCAGTATTTT CASSSKEYDTQYF
TRBJ2-1 17 TRBD1 NA TRBV7-2 TGTGCCAGCAGCTTTCGGGACAGGGGAAGCTCCTACAATGAGCAGTTCTTC CASSFRDRGSSYNEQFF
TRBJ1-1 14 TRBD1 NA TRBV27 TGTGCCAGCACCTCTGTTGGACAGGGCTTTGGAGCTTTCTTT CASTSVGQGFGAFF
TRBJ2-5 15 TRBD1 few TRBV6-5 TGTGCCAGCATAAGCCGGGACAGGGGGAAAGAGACCCAGTACTTC CASISRDRGKETQYF
TRBJ2-5 15 NA NA TRBV4-2 TGTGCCAGCAGCCAAGTGGGACCCAACCAAGAGACCCAGTACTTC CASSQVGPNQETQYF
TRBJ2-2 16 TRBD2 NA TRBV4-2 TGTGCCAGCAGCCAAGTAGCGGGGGACGGCACCGGGGAGCTGTTTTTT CASSQVAGDGTGELFF
TRBJ2-5 17 NA NA TRBV30 TGTGCCTGGAGTGCCCTCGGGGGAGGAAGATACCAAGAGACCCAGTACTTC CAWSALGGGRYQETQYF
TRBJ2-7 14 NA NA TRBV11-1 TGTGCCAGCAGCTTGAGACAGGTTACCTACGAGCAGTACTTC CASSLRQVTYEQYF
TRBJ2-2 15 NA NA TRBV27 TGTGCCAGCAGTTTATTTAGGTCCCTATTCGGGGAGCTGTTTTTT CASSLFRSLFGELFF
TRBJ2-1 19 NA NA TRBV7-6 TGTGCCAGCAGCCCAATACCCATGGACAGCGAGAGCAAATACAATGAGCAGTTCTTC CASSPIPMDSESKYNEQFF
TRBJ2-5 16 NA NA TRBV19 TGTGCCAGTACCGACTCTACCAGGGATAACTGGGAGACCCAGTACTTC CASTDSTRDNWETQYF
TRBJ1-1 16 TRBD1 NA TRBV7-2 TGTGCCAGCAGCTTTTGGGACAGGGGGCTGGGCACTGAAGCTTTCTTT CASSFWDRGLGTEAFF
TRBJ1-1 15 NA NA TRBV19 TGTGCCAGTAGGCCCCGGATGGGACTCTCCACTGAAGCTTTCTTT CASRPRMGLSTEAFF
TRBJ1-4 19 NA NA TRBV9 TGTGCCAGCAGCGTAGCTGAGACCCTTCTATCGGTCACTAATGAAAAACTGTTTTTT CASSVAETLLSVTNEKLFF
TRBJ2-5 14 NA NA TRBV5-5 TGTGCCAGCAGCGTTCGGGGGCCGGCAGAGACCCAGTACTTC CASSVRGPAETQYF
TRBJ2-3 15 TRBD2 NA TRBV11-3 TGTGCCAGCAGCTTAGGTGTAGCGGGGGTAGATACGCAGTATTTT CASSLGVAGVDTQYF